This TCR beta chain originates from a study of CXCR3-negative and CXCR3-positive naive CD8 T cells. CDR1 is SQVTM and CDR2 is ANQGSEA in the germline V gene. The length of the CDR3 is 16 residues. As for this clonotype: The antigen remains undetermined.

The study, taken as a whole, reports: Naive subsets did not differ in surface CD5, and the authors estimated TCR strength using properties of the TRB CDR3. More hydrophobic TRB CDR3s were found in CXCR3-positive naive cells than in CXCR3-negative naive cells.

The authors made the TRB cDNA libraries by 5' RACE using UMI labels. TCRdb reprocessed the 5' RACE reads, keeping one entry per CDR3 protein, no DNA. The table lists approximately 98,000 distinct CDR3 sequences. The sequence was collected from a human donor in good health. Some clones in this sample may be carry-over from other donors' samples. The sequenced sample was naive CXCR3+ CD8+ T cells from blood. Described subset: CD45RO-CCR7+CD27+CD95- naive CD8+ T cells expressing CXCR3 (TNR3+). V gene TRBV29-1 combines with J gene TRBJ2-7; TCRdb outputs TRBD1, but without DNA this stays unchecked. The CDR3 loop is CSASPEEGAMTYEQYF.